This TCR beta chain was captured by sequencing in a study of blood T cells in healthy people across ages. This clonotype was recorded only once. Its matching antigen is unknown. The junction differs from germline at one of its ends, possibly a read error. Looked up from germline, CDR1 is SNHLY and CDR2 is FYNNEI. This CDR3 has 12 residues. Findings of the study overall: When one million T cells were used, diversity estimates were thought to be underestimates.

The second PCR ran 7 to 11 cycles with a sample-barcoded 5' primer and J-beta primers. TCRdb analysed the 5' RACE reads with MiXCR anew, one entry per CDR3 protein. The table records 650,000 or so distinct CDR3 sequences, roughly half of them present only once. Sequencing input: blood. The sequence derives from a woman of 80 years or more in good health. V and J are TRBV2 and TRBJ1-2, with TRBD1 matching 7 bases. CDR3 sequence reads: CASGGQSYGCTF. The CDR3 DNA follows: TGTGCCAGCGGGGGACAGTCCTATGGCTGCACCTTC.